This T cell receptor beta chain was recovered during a study of cytomegalovirus exposure and HLA in healthy donors. The CDR3 spans 15 residues. Germline V gene lookup returns CDR1 SGHVS and CDR2 FQNEAQ. V dropped 5 bases and J dropped 2 bases, with 15 bases sitting between them. The PCR had 60 Vbeta and 13 Jbeta primers. Only in-frame clones appear in the TCRdb table, and some are missing; sequencing was by immunoSEQ multiplex PCR. The data hold approximately 91,000 clones, with 81% observed a single time. Sequencing input: PBMCs. The sequence was obtained from a human donor in good health. The chain uses TRBV7-8 and TRBJ1-2; D is perhaps TRBD1 (5 bases). This chain's CDR3 is CASSPRGRGNYGYTF. Here the CDR3 DNA reads TGTGCCAGCAGCCCCCGGGGCCGGGGGAACTATGGCTACACCTTC. Based on the CDR3 plus reference TRBV7-8 and TRBJ1-2, the full variable domain is GAGVSQSPRYKVAKRGQDVALRCDPISGHVSLFWYQQALGQGPEFLTYFQNEAQLDKSGLPSDRFFAERPEGSVSTLKIQRTQQEDSAVYLCASSPRGRGNYGYTFGSGTRLTVV.